This T cell receptor (beta chain) derives from a study of blood T cell repertoires in COVID-19. Study in general: The cDNA or gDNA used as material had been derived from T cells, B-cell-depleted T cells, or PBMCs.

V dropped 3 bases and J dropped 7; count of bases not matched to a gene: 11. This CDR3 has 16 amino acids. The germline V gene has CDR1 SGDLS and CDR2 YYNGEE. Per the study methods: Nucleated cell number was recorded as an estimate derived from reference gene primer amplification. Method: immunoSEQ multiplex PCR; TCRdb's copy keeps in-frame clones and lacks some. Clone size and V and J calls were adopted from that table, with D and trimming inferred from the DNA. The data hold some 160,000 clones, with 85% observed a single time. This clone has only one observation. This rearrangement joins TRBV9 to TRBJ2-1, with TRBD2 matching 9 bases. The sequence was collected from a woman aged 80 or older with COVID-19, enrolled during active disease. Sequencing used peripheral blood. The CDR3 loop is CASSAGGLAVYNEQFF. CDR3 in DNA: TGTGCCAGCAGCGCCGGGGGACTAGCCGTGTATAATGAGCAGTTCTTC. Full variable domain (outside the CDR3, taken from reference TRBV9 and TRBJ2-1): DSGVTQTPKHLITATGQRVTLRCSPRSGDLSVYWYQQSLDQGLQFLIQYYNGEERAKGNILERFSAQQFPDLHSELNLSSLELGDSALYFCASSAGGLAVYNEQFFGPGTRLTVL.